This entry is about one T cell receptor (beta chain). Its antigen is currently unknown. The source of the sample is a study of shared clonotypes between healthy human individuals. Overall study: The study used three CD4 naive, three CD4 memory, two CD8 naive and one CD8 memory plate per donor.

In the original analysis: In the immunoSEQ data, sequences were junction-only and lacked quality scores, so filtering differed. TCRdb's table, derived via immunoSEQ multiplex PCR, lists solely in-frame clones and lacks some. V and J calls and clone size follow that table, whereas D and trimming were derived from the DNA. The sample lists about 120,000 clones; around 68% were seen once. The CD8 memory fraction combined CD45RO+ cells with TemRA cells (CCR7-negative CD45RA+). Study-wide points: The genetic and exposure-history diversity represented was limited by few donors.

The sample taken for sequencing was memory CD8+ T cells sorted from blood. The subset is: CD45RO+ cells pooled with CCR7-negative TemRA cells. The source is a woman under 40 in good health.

CDR3 amino acids: CASSFGRGELYEQYF. CDR3 in DNA: TGCGCCAGCAGCTTCGGACGGGGGGAACTCTACGAGCAGTACTTC. J is TRBJ2-7 and V is TRBV5-1; 7 bases align to TRBD2. The CDR3 totals 15 residues. V shed 2 bases and J 3 bases; nucleotides not matched to a gene: 8. CDR1 SGHRS and CDR2 YFSETQ come from the germline V gene.